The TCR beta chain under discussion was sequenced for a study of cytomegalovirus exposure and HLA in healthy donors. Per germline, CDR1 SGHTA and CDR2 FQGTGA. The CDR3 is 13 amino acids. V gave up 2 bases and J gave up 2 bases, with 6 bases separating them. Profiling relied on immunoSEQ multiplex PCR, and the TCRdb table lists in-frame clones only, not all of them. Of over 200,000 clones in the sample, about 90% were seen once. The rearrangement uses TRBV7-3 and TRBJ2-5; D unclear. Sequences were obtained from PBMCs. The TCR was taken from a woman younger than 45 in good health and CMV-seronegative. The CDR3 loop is CASSLDGQETQYF. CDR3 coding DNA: TGTGCCAGCAGCTTAGATGGACAAGAGACCCAGTACTTC. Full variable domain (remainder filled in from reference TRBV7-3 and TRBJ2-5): GAGVSQTPSNKVTEKGKYVELRCDPISGHTALYWYRQSLGQGPEFLIYFQGTGAADDSGLPNDRFFAVRPEGSVSTLKIQRTERGDSAVYLCASSLDGQETQYFGPGTRLLVL.